This TCR beta chain emerged from a study of T cell changes during pregnancy in multiple sclerosis. The CDR3 runs to 12 residues. In germline, CDR1 is SQVTM, CDR2 ANQGSEA. Trimming took 2 bases from V and 9 from J, leaving 14 bases between them. Here immunoSEQ multiplex PCR was the method, and the copy in TCRdb shows in-frame clones only, minus some. The sample lists 300 to 400 clones, around 52% occurring once. Details on this clone: Its antigen is not identified.

This clonotype was sampled from a female patient with multiple sclerosis, enrolled in a pregnancy study. Some clones in this sample may be carry-over from other donors' samples. J is TRBJ2-7 and V is TRBV29-1; D might be TRBD1 (6 bases). The specimen was cultured CD4+ T cells. The CDR3 DNA reads TGCAGCGTTGAATCAGCAGGGGTAGGGCAGTACTTC. Translating it yields CSVESAGVGQYF.